This T cell receptor (beta chain) is drawn from a study of blood T cell repertoires in COVID-19. Study in general: Sources were T cells, B-cell-depleted T cells, or PBMCs; the material itself was cDNA or gDNA.

Which cohort a participant joined came from the clinical history participants gave. CDR1 and CDR2 (germline): LGHDT, YNNKEL (reference sequence). This CDR3 region has 16 residues. Trimming removed 1 base from V and 2 bases from J, with 12 bases in between. The authors' processing: Nucleated cell number was recorded as an estimate derived from reference gene primer amplification. Profiling relied on immunoSEQ multiplex PCR, and the TCRdb table lists in-frame clones only, not all of them. V and J calls plus clone size are reproduced from that table; the DNA served to infer D and trimming. The sample holds around 250,000 clones, approximately 90% seen once.

The sequence was collected from a woman aged 30 to 39 with acute COVID-19. V is TRBV3-1 (or the pseudogene TRBV3-2) and J is TRBJ1-3, with D possibly being TRBD1 (6 bases). Sequencing was performed on PBMCs or T cells enriched from blood (not recorded which). Here the CDR3 DNA reads TGTGCCAGCAGCCAAGGCTTACAGGGAACTGGAAACACCATATATTTT. It yields the protein CASSQGLQGTGNTIYF.